A selection of T cell receptor beta chains follows, all from one sample in a study of blood T cell repertoires in COVID-19. Method: immunoSEQ multiplex PCR; TCRdb's copy keeps in-frame clones and lacks some. This table has tens of thousands of clones, less than 90% appearing once. The sample was peripheral blood. The receptor set was obtained from a human donor in a cohort sampled during active COVID-19. The conserved cysteine and the conserved F or W are not part of the CDR3 here. Each record gives: clone size, V gene, J gene, CDR3 protein. The listing skips clone size in some rows; elsewhere it reads once, few, many or a size class.

>.|TRBV7-2|TRBJ1-5
ASSWPGQGTNQPQH
>.|TRBV5-4|TRBJ2-2
ASSFAGTGVTGELF
>.|TRBV10-3|TRBJ2-1
AISEGRASSYNEQF
>.|TRBV4-3|TRBJ1-4
ASSLSGTIGREKLF
>many|TRBV28|TRBJ2-7
ASSSTARDRRYEQY
>few|TRBV19|TRBJ1-5
ASKATGGMGQPQH
>medium-sized|TRBV7-6|TRBJ2-7
ASSLGAGGYYEQY
>.|TRBV7-2|TRBJ2-5
ASSYPLGETQY
>once|TRBV2|TRBJ2-5
ASGGQSQETQY
>once|TRBV18|TRBJ2-7
ASSPLGGGTYEQY
>once|TRBV7-2|TRBJ2-1
ASRGASGGSYNEQF